Shown below are 14 T cell receptor beta chains from a single sample sequenced in a study of CD8 T cells in ankylosing spondylitis. Study-level points and caveats: For ankylosing spondylitis blood, a TCR beta motif of eight or nine highly homologous variants appeared characteristic.

TCRdb analysed the 5' RACE reads with MiXCR anew, one entry per CDR3 protein. This sample has about 440,000 distinct CDR3 sequences, with 17% found just once. Antigens of these TCRs are unknown. Sequenced sample: blood, either unsorted or a sorted T cell fraction (not recorded which). These receptor sequences come from a male donor with ankylosing spondylitis.

This clonotype was counted between two and nine times. The chain links TRBV10-3 to TRBJ1-4, with TRBD1 matching 9 bases. Trimming removed 5 bases from V and 6 bases from J; junction bases left unmatched: 1. CDR1 is ENHRY and CDR2 is SYGVKD in the germline V gene. This CDR3 contains 13 residues. The CDR3 coding sequence is TGTGCCATCAGTCGGACAGGGGATGAAAAACTGTTTTTT. This codes for CAISRTGDEKLFF.

Only a few counts were recorded for this clonotype. This chain links TRBV20-1 with TRBJ2-4; 9 bases fit TRBD2. Trimming at V came to 7 bases and at J to 3 bases, leaving 10 bases not matched to a gene. The CDR3 has 15 amino acids. CDR1 and CDR2 (germline): DFQATT, SNEGSKA (reference sequence). CDR3: CSVGGRAGGKNIQYF. The CDR3 DNA follows: TGCAGTGTCGGCGGGAGGGCCGGTGGCAAAAACATTCAGTACTTC.

This chain links TRBV6-1 with TRBJ2-5; 8 positions match TRBD1. The V gene end was trimmed by 6 bases and the J gene end by 5 bases; junction bases not matched to a gene: 8. CDR3 length equals 14 residues. Germline-derived CDR1 and CDR2 are MNHNS and SASEGT. The CDR3 bases are TGTGCCAGCAGCAGGACAGGGATCAGGGAGACCCAGTACTTC. Protein sequence: CASSRTGIRETQYF.

This clonotype was picked up one time. CDR3 residues: CASSQEPPGQGTLEQYF. As DNA, the CDR3 is TGCGCCAGCAGCCAAGAGCCACCGGGACAGGGTACACTCGAGCAGTACTTC. V gene TRBV4-3 combines with J gene TRBJ2-7, with 9 bases matching TRBD1. The ends lost 0 bases at V and 6 bases at J; junction bases unmatched: 12. This CDR3 region has 17 residues. Germline V CDR1 and CDR2: LGHNA, YSLEER.

V usage is TRBV5-1 and J usage is TRBJ2-5; 7 bases map to TRBD1. Germline V lookup: CDR1 SGHRS, CDR2 YFSETQ. V lost 4 bases to trimming and J lost 5 bases; unmatched junction nucleotides: 17. The CDR3 covers 17 residues. The CDR3 protein is CASSPPLQGTFSETQYF. As DNA, the CDR3 is TGCGCCAGCAGCCCCCCCCTACAGGGGACATTTTCGGAGACCCAGTACTTC.

This sequence joins TRBV5-1 and TRBJ2-7, with TRBD1 as a possible D gene (5 bases). This CDR3 has 14 residues. CDR1 is SGHRS, CDR2 YFSETQ, per germline. The V end was cut by 4 bases, the J end by 7 bases, with 18 bases between. CDR3 DNA: TGCGCCAGCAGCCTCGTTGACAGCCTCTCGGAGCAGTACTTC. Translated, it gives CASSLVDSLSEQYF.

This clonotype has at least ten counts. The V gene is TRBV29-1, the J gene TRBJ2-7; D may be TRBD2 (5 bases). CDR3 length equals 15 residues. Germline V gene data show CDR1 as SQVTM and CDR2 as ANQGSEA. Trimming removed 0 bases from V and 1 base from J, with 13 bases in between. The CDR3 sequence is CSVEDRGRESYEQYF. CDR3 nucleotide sequence: TGCAGCGTTGAAGATCGAGGAAGGGAGTCCTACGAGCAGTACTTC.

This clonotype was recorded a few times. J is TRBJ1-2 and V is TRBV20-1; D is perhaps TRBD1 (6 bases). CDR1 is DFQATT and CDR2 is SNEGSKA in the germline V gene (reference sequence). Trimming left V 6 bases short and J 8 bases short, with 19 bases between. The CDR3 is made up of 13 amino acids. The CDR3 region has the DNA TGCAGTGCATACAGGGCCGCGCGGGACGGCTACACCTTC. Protein sequence: CSAYRAARDGYTF.

The genes are TRBV10-3 and TRBJ1-1, with no clear D. Germline-derived CDR1 and CDR2 are ENHRY and SYGVKD. Trimming removed 4 bases at V and 6 bases at J, with 12 bases between. CDR3 length equals 13 residues. This CDR3 is CAISGQAGAEAFF. CDR3 sequence (DNA): TGTGCCATCAGTGGTCAGGCTGGGGCTGAAGCTTTCTTT.

This clonotype was counted ten times or more. This rearrangement joins TRBV12-3 or TRBV12-4 to TRBJ2-1; D not certain. V was cut by 4 bases and J by 0 bases, with 13 bases left in between. The CDR3 is 16 residues long. The CDR3 bases are TGTGCCAGCAGTTCCTATAGCACTTCCTCCTACAATGAGCAGTTCTTC. It is translated as CASSSYSTSSYNEQFF.

This chain uses TRBV6-1 with TRBJ1-1; a weak D match, TRBD1 (6 bases). The CDR3 contains 15 residues. V was pared by 6 bases and J by 6 bases, with 20 bases between. Germline V CDR1 and CDR2: MNHNS, SASEGT. The CDR3 protein is CASSKGGVNLAEAFF. As DNA, the CDR3 is TGTGCCAGCAGCAAGGGGGGGGTTAATCTCGCTGAAGCTTTCTTT.

In its sample, this clonotype was seen a few times. The V call is TRBV20-1, the J call TRBJ1-4; 7 nucleotides agree with TRBD1. The junction had 3 bases not matched to a gene; V was cut back by 1 base and J by 1 base. There are 15 residues in the CDR3. CDR1 is DFQATT, CDR2 SNEGSKA, per germline (reference sequence). The CDR3 sequence is CSARARGVTNEKLFF. In DNA, the CDR3 is TGCAGTGCTAGAGCCAGGGGGGTAACTAATGAAAAACTGTTTTTT.

This clonotype was seen a few times. J is TRBJ1-1 and V is TRBV30; D is uncertain. CDR3 size: 14 residues. Germline V lookup: CDR1 GTSNPN, CDR2 SVGIG (reference sequence). Trimming removed 4 bases from V and 2 bases from J, with 14 bases in between. The CDR3 sequence: CAWKAQPPNTEAFF. The CDR3 DNA reads TGTGCCTGGAAGGCACAGCCCCCAAACACTGAAGCTTTCTTT.

This clonotype was seen more than once but under ten times. The chain recombines TRBV6-1 with TRBJ2-7; 13 bases line up with TRBD2. CDR3 size: 15 residues. CDR1 MNHNS and CDR2 SASEGT come from the germline V gene. Trimming took 4 bases from V and 0 from J; bases not matched to a gene: 0. The CDR3: CASSGTSGSSYEQYF. The CDR3 DNA is TGTGCCAGCAGTGGGACTAGCGGGAGCTCCTACGAGCAGTACTTC.